The 21 T cell receptor beta chains reported below all come from one sample, sequenced in a study of blood T cell repertoires in COVID-19. Profiling relied on immunoSEQ multiplex PCR, and the TCRdb table lists in-frame clones only, not all of them. The sample shows 120,000 or so clones, around 80% of them seen only once. Specimen: peripheral blood. The receptors shown here come from a man aged 40-55 years with active or convalescent COVID-19.

This clone was picked up one time. V is TRBV25-1 and J is TRBJ1-1; D is perhaps TRBD1 (5 bases). The CDR3 extends over 16 amino acids. Germline lookup yields CDR1 MGHDK and CDR2 SYGVNS. The V end lost 2 bases, the J end lost 4 bases, and 17 bases lay between the germline ends. The CDR3 loop reads CASSEVSSRAFTEAFF. In DNA, the CDR3 is TGTGCCAGCAGTGAAGTCAGCTCCAGGGCTTTCACTGAAGCTTTCTTT. The full variable domain, in which reference TRBV25-1 and TRBJ1-1 provide the parts outside the CDR3, is EADIYQTPRYLVIGTGKKITLECSQTMGHDKMYWYQQDPGMELHLIHYSYGVNSTEKGDLSSESTVSRIRTEHFPLTLESARPSHTSQYLCASSEVSSRAFTEAFFGQGTRLTVV.

The chain joins TRBV11-3 to TRBJ1-1; D possibly corresponds to TRBD1 (5 bases). V shed 5 bases and J shed 6 bases, with 25 bases lying between them. The germline gives CDR1 SGHNT, CDR2 YENEEA. The CDR3 is made up of 17 amino acids. The CDR3 spells CASSPPLWAGKASEAFF. CDR3 DNA sequence: TGTGCCAGCAGCCCCCCTTTGTGGGCAGGGAAGGCGTCTGAAGCTTTCTTT.

The genes are TRBV11-3 and TRBJ2-1; 7 bases match TRBD2. The CDR3 covers 16 residues. V was clipped by 1 base and J by 0 bases; unmatched bases: 3. The germline V gene has CDR1 SGHNT and CDR2 YENEEA. The CDR3 nucleotides read TGTGCCAGCAGCTTAGGTGGGACTACCTCCTACAATGAGCAGTTCTTC. Protein: CASSLGGTTSYNEQFF.

This chain uses TRBV6-6 with TRBJ2-7; D unresolved. Germline V lookup: CDR1 MNHNY, CDR2 SVGAGI (reference sequence). The CDR3 totals 13 residues. Trimming took off 2 bases at V and 3 bases at J, with 8 bases between the two ends. The CDR3 nucleotides are TGTGCCAGCAGTTACGAGCCAGGCTACGAGCAGTACTTC. This gives the protein CASSYEPGYEQYF.

The chain links TRBV27 to TRBJ2-1; the D gene is possibly TRBD2 (6 bases). Trimming removed 4 bases from V and 4 bases from J, with 14 bases in between. Germline CDR1 reads MNHEY; CDR2 reads SMNVEV (reference sequence). The CDR3 is 15 residues long. CDR3 loop: CASSSRGARYNEQFF. The CDR3 region has the DNA TGTGCCAGCAGTTCCCGCGGGGCCCGATACAATGAGCAGTTCTTC.

This chain connects TRBV4-2 to TRBJ1-2; D gene uncertain. This CDR3 is 15 amino acids long. Trimming removed 4 bases from V and 6 bases from J, with 18 bases in between. Looked up from germline, CDR1 is LGHNA and CDR2 is YNFKEQ. CDR3 protein: CASSPRVGPLHGYTF. The CDR3 DNA follows: TGTGCCAGCAGCCCGCGGGTTGGACCCTTGCATGGCTACACCTTC.

This sequence joins TRBV28 and TRBJ2-7, with a tentative D call TRBD1 (8 bases). CDR1 and CDR2 (germline): MDHEN, SYDVKM. The CDR3 spans 15 residues. Trimming removed 7 bases from V and 5 bases from J, with 21 bases in between. CDR3 coding DNA: TGTGCCAGCATTCAAAACAGGGGGGGAAAGGACGAGCAGTACTTC. Amino acid sequence: CASIQNRGGKDEQYF.

This chain uses TRBV29-1 with TRBJ2-6; TRBD1 is a possible D gene (7 bases). CDR1 is SQVTM, CDR2 ANQGSEA, per germline. The CDR3 is made up of 18 amino acids. The ends were cut back, 1 base at V and 0 bases at J, with 16 bases in the middle. CDR3 loop: CSVEGQEGASSGANVLTF. The DNA of the CDR3 is TGCAGCGTTGAAGGTCAGGAGGGGGCCTCCTCTGGGGCCAACGTCCTGACTTTC.

The rearrangement joins TRBV19 to TRBJ1-4, with 10 nucleotides matching TRBD1. After removal of 3 bases from V and 10 bases from J, the junction contained 5 bases not matched to a gene. This CDR3 comprises 14 residues. Germline V gene sequence: CDR1 LNHDA, CDR2 SQIVND (reference sequence). CDR3 nucleotide sequence: TGTGCCAGTAGTATCGGGACAGGGGATCGAAAACTGTTTTTT. It is translated as CASSIGTGDRKLFF.

The chain uses TRBV24-1 and TRBJ2-3, with D uncertain. V lost 3 bases, J lost 1 base, and 10 bases lay in between. The CDR3 totals 15 residues. Germline CDR1 KGHDR, CDR2 SFDVKD. This CDR3 is CATSDPLSGTDTQYF. The CDR3 DNA follows: TGTGCCACCAGTGATCCCCTCTCGGGCACAGATACGCAGTATTTT.

The chain carries TRBV11-1 and TRBJ1-1; 7 bases fit TRBD1. V trimming: 6 bases; J trimming: 8 bases; junction bases outside the gene matches: 9. This CDR3 region has 13 residues. Germline values: CDR1 SGHAT, CDR2 FQDESV (reference sequence). The CDR3 coding sequence is TGTGCCAGCAGGTCGACCGGGACAGACGAAGCTTTCTTT. Encoded protein: CASRSTGTDEAFF.

V and J are TRBV7-9 and TRBJ1-3; weak D call: TRBD1 (5 bases). V was trimmed by 5 bases and J by 1 base, leaving 15 bases between them. Germline CDR1 reads SEHNR; CDR2 reads FQNEAQ (reference sequence). The CDR3 loop spans 16 amino acids. CDR3 nucleotide sequence: TGTGCCAGCAGCCAGCGGGACCCCTTATCTGGAAACACCATATATTTT. It yields the protein CASSQRDPLSGNTIYF.

The chain combines TRBV7-8 with TRBJ2-7, with 7 bases matching TRBD1. This CDR3 comprises 14 residues. Germline V CDR1 and CDR2: SGHVS, FQNEAQ. After removal of 4 bases from V and 2 bases from J, the junction contained 5 bases not matched to a gene. The DNA for the CDR3 is TGTGCCAGCAGCTACCTCGGACAGGCCTACGAGCAGTACTTC. Protein sequence: CASSYLGQAYEQYF.

The chain combines TRBV29-1 with TRBJ1-5, with 7 nucleotides matching TRBD1. Germline CDR1 SQVTM, CDR2 ANQGSEA. The CDR3 sequence is 14 residues long. After removal of 3 bases from V and 7 bases from J, the junction contained 9 bases not matched to a gene. This CDR3 is CSVDDGQGGQPQHF. In DNA, the CDR3 is TGCAGCGTTGATGATGGGCAGGGGGGCCAGCCCCAGCATTTT.

This chain connects TRBV3-1 (or the pseudogene TRBV3-2) to TRBJ2-7; the D gene is possibly TRBD2 (6 bases). Germline V lookup: CDR1 LGHDT, CDR2 YNNKEL (reference sequence). The CDR3 is made up of 14 amino acids. V dropped 4 bases and J dropped 2 bases, with 12 bases sitting between them. CDR3 region: CASSPRDGAYEQYF. The DNA of the CDR3 is TGTGCCAGCAGCCCGCGGGACGGAGCCTACGAGCAGTACTTC.

The rearrangement uses TRBV11-2 and TRBJ2-5; no reliable D call. Germline V gene lookup returns CDR1 SGHAT and CDR2 FQNNGV. Trimming shortened V by 1 base and J by 5 bases, and 23 bases separated the two germline ends. The CDR3 length is 18 residues. In DNA, the CDR3 is TGTGCCAGCAGCTTAGGATGGAGAAAGAGCGACCGACTTGAGACCCAGTACTTC. This translates into CASSLGWRKSDRLETQYF.

This clone has a single count. The J gene is TRBJ1-2, the V gene TRBV28; 7 bases line up with TRBD1. The germline CDR1 and CDR2 sequences are MDHEN and SYDVKM. J gave up 0 bases and V 0 bases, and 4 bases lay outside the gene matches. The CDR3 has 16 amino acids. The CDR3 DNA follows: TGTGCCAGCAGTTTATGGCCGGGACAGCCTAACTATGGCTACACCTTC. Translated: CASSLWPGQPNYGYTF.

The J gene is TRBJ1-2, the V gene TRBV5-6; 9 nucleotides line up with TRBD1. The CDR3 length is 16 residues. V was clipped by 4 bases and J by 8 bases; unmatched bases: 15. The germline V gene encodes CDR1 SGHDT and CDR2 YYEEEE. CDR3 nucleotide sequence: TGTGCCAGCAGCCTGTCTGGACAGGGGACGTTGGGCGGCTACACCTTC. It translates to CASSLSGQGTLGGYTF.

The chain employs TRBV30 and TRBJ1-2; TRBD1 agrees at 10 bases. The CDR3 runs 13 residues. The germline gives CDR1 GTSNPN, CDR2 SVGIG (reference sequence). V lost 7 bases and J lost 4; bases outside the gene matches: 6. The DNA of the CDR3 is TGTGCCTTTTCGACAGGGGGCGCCTATGGCTACACCTTC. Protein product: CAFSTGGAYGYTF.

The chain combines TRBV24-1 with TRBJ2-6; 15 bases fit TRBD2. V shed 5 bases, J shed 2 bases, and the junction held 21 bases outside the gene matches. Looked up from germline, CDR1 is KGHDR and CDR2 is SFDVKD. This CDR3 is 24 amino acids long. The CDR3 sequence: CATSAGGAVPGLAGGPAGANVLTF. Written as DNA, the CDR3 is TGTGCCACCAGTGCTGGGGGGGCTGTACCCGGACTAGCGGGAGGGCCGGCTGGGGCCAACGTCCTGACTTTC.

J is TRBJ2-1 and V is TRBV15, with D hard to call. There are 14 residues in the CDR3. Germline lookup yields CDR1 LNHNV and CDR2 YYDKDF (reference sequence). The V and J ends lost 8 bases and 2 bases respectively, with 13 bases between them. CDR3 in DNA: TGTGCCACCGGTCGAAAGTCGGCCTACAATGAGCAGTTCTTC. Translation: CATGRKSAYNEQFF.